This T cell receptor (beta chain) derives from a study of regulatory dendritic cells for organ transplantation. Study results and limitations: Naive T cells showed high diversity, memory cells less, memory CD8+ least. Between individuals, the alloreactive memory CD8+ T cell pool differed considerably. Mature dendritic cells appeared to drive more memory CD8+ clonal expansion than regulatory ones.

Method: immunoSEQ multiplex PCR; TCRdb's copy keeps in-frame clones and lacks some. This sample has 25,000 or so clones, with approximately 82% found just once. As regards this clone: The antigen is unknown.

FACS sorted CD4+ or CD8+ T cells into CD45RA+ naive and CD45RO+ memory. The receptor was derived from a human donor in good health. The sequenced material came from naive CD4+ T cells from blood. As for subset: CD45RA+ naive T cells.

As DNA, the CDR3 is TGTGCCAGCAGCAAGGGACTAGCGGGGGTCACTACCTACGAGCAGTACTTC. Protein product: CASSKGLAGVTTYEQYF. The chain combines TRBV5-6 with TRBJ2-7; 14 positions agree with TRBD2. This CDR3 has 17 residues. Germline values: CDR1 SGHDT, CDR2 YYEEEE. V lost 4 bases and J lost 2; bases outside the gene matches: 8. The whole variable domain, remainder taken from reference TRBV5-6 and TRBJ2-7, is DAGVTQSPTHLIKTRGQQVTLRCSPKSGHDTVSWYQQALGQGPQFIFQYYEEEERQRGNFPDRFSGHQFPNYSSELNVNALLLGDSALYLCASSKGLAGVTTYEQYFGPGTRLTVT.